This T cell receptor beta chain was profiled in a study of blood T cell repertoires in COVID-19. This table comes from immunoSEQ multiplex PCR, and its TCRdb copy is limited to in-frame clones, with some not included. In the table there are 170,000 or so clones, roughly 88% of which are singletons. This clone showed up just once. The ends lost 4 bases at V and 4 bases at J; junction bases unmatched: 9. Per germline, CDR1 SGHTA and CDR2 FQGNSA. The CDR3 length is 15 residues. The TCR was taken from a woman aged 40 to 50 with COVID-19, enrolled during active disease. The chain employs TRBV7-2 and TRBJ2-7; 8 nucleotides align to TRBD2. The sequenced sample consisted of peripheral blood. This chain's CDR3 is CASSSQFGRVYEQYF. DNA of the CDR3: TGTGCCAGCAGCTCCCAATTCGGGAGGGTATACGAGCAGTACTTC. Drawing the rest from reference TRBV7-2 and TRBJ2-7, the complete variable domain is GAGVSQSPSNKVTEKGKDVELRCDPISGHTALYWYRQSLGQGLEFLIYFQGNSAPDKSGLPSDRFSAERTGGSVSTLTIQRTQQEDSAVYLCASSSQFGRVYEQYFGPGTRLTVT.